These 27 T cell receptor beta chains came from one sample sequenced in a study of CD8+ T cells in alopecia areata. RNA extraction and reverse transcription yielded cDNA as sequencing template. The repertoire was sequenced with immunoSEQ multiplex PCR; TCRdb's copy has only in-frame clones and lacks some. The repertoire consists of about 97,000 clones, with roughly 56% occurring once and the leading ten covering roughly 15%. The treatment was: oral pan-JAK inhibitor, 5-10 mg twice daily. Here the sequenced sample was CD8+ T cells sorted from blood, taken at approximately week 60, from a patient treated with tofacitinib. The source is a human donor with alopecia areata.

The V call is TRBV6-4, the J call TRBJ2-1, with 10 bases fitting TRBD1. The junction had 6 bases not matched to a gene; V was cut back by 5 bases and J by 8 bases. Germline CDR1 is MRHNA and CDR2 is SNTAGT. The CDR3 is 14 amino acids. The CDR3 loop is CASSPGQGVDEQFF. In nucleotides, the CDR3 is TGTGCCAGCAGTCCAGGACAGGGGGTGGATGAGCAGTTCTTC.

The rearrangement uses TRBV11-2 and TRBJ2-7; D is unresolved. From germline, CDR1 is SGHAT and CDR2 FQNNGV. The length of the CDR3 is 12 residues. V was shortened by 5 bases and J by 0 bases, with 5 bases between the two germline ends. The CDR3 here is CASSVNSYEQYF. For the CDR3, the DNA is TGTGCCAGCAGCGTAAACTCCTACGAGCAGTACTTC.

The chain carries TRBV19 and TRBJ1-2; D call uncertain. The CDR3 contains 15 residues. Trimming shortened V by 1 base and J by 4 bases, and 13 bases separated the two germline ends. CDR1 is LNHDA and CDR2 is SQIVND in the germline V gene (reference sequence). CDR3 protein: CASSIAGGLSYGYTF. CDR3 DNA sequence: TGTGCCAGTAGTATAGCGGGCGGTTTGAGCTATGGCTACACCTTC.

This clone was detected a few times. The rearrangement joins TRBV11-2 to TRBJ2-2; TRBD1 might be the D (5 bases). Germline V gives CDR1 SGHAT, CDR2 FQNNGV. This CDR3 region has 13 residues. V shed 4 bases and J shed 5 bases, with 8 bases lying between them. In nucleotides, the CDR3 is TGTGCCAGCAGCTGGTCAGGGACCGGGGAGCTGTTTTTT. It translates to CASSWSGTGELFF.

This clone has only a few counts. The chain couples TRBV30 to TRBJ1-1; 7 nucleotides match TRBD1. The CDR3 runs to 12 residues. CDR1 is GTSNPN, CDR2 SVGIG, per germline (reference sequence). Unmatched junction bases numbered 4, after V lost 4 bases and J lost 5 bases. CDR3 DNA sequence: TGTGCCTGGAACCAGGGGGTAACTGAAGCTTTCTTT. Translation: CAWNQGVTEAFF.

This chain connects TRBV7-6 to TRBJ2-3; 8 bases fit TRBD2. Germline CDR1 and CDR2: SGHVS and FNYEAQ. J was trimmed by 4 bases and V by 0 bases; bases with no gene match: 3. The CDR3 is 15 residues long. The CDR3 sequence: CASSLARGGADTQYF. The CDR3 nucleotides read TGTGCCAGCAGCTTAGCTCGGGGGGGCGCAGATACGCAGTATTTT.

This clone has only a few counts. V is TRBV2 and J is TRBJ1-2, with TRBD1 as a possible D gene (5 bases). Germline values: CDR1 SNHLY, CDR2 FYNNEI. The CDR3 runs to 14 residues. Trimming left V 5 bases short and J 0 bases short, with 10 bases between. The CDR3: CASSRTLANYGYTF. CDR3 DNA: TGTGCCAGCAGTAGGACATTAGCTAACTATGGCTACACCTTC.

CDR3 in amino acids: CAWSVVPNEQFF. The CDR3 DNA follows: TGTGCCTGGAGTGTAGTGCCTAATGAGCAGTTCTTC. The chain couples TRBV30 to TRBJ2-1; D call uncertain. This CDR3 contains 12 residues. Germline lookup yields CDR1 GTSNPN and CDR2 SVGIG (reference sequence). V lost 0 bases and J lost 7, with 7 bases in between.

The chain recombines TRBV9 with TRBJ1-5; D gene ambiguous. Per germline, CDR1 SGDLS and CDR2 YYNGEE. Trimming took off 0 bases at V and 2 bases at J, with 12 bases between the two ends. The CDR3 contains 16 residues. CDR3 nucleotide sequence: TGTGCCAGCAGCGTAGCCTTCAACAGATGCAATCAGCCCCAGCATTTT. Translation: CASSVAFNRCNQPQHF.

This chain uses TRBV29-1 with TRBJ1-2; no clear D gene. Germline lookup yields CDR1 SQVTM and CDR2 ANQGSEA. With 7 bases removed from V and 3 bases from J, the gap between germline ends came to 9 bases. The CDR3 has 11 amino acids. As DNA, the CDR3 is TGCAGCGCTAAGACGGACTATGGCTACACCTTC. Translating gives CSAKTDYGYTF. The complete variable domain, with remaining parts taken from reference TRBV29-1 and TRBJ1-2, reads SAVISQKPSRDICQRGTSLTIQCQVDSQVTMMFWYRQQPGQSLTLIATANQGSEATYESGFVIDKFPISRPNLTFSTLTVSNMSPEDSSIYLCSAKTDYGYTFGSGTRLTVV.

This chain links TRBV11-2 with TRBJ2-1, with D perhaps matching TRBD1 or TRBD2 (5 bases each). The germline CDR1 and CDR2 sequences are SGHAT and FQNNGV. This CDR3 spans 14 amino acids. Deletions cut 0 bases from V and 15 bases from J, with 18 bases between. The CDR3 loop reads CASSLELGEPVRFF. The CDR3 region has the DNA TGTGCCAGCAGCTTAGAGTTGGGGGAGCCGGTGCGGTTCTTC.

V and J are TRBV7-2 and TRBJ1-5; the match to TRBD1 covers 7 bases. V trimming: 1 base; J trimming: 5 bases; junction bases outside the gene matches: 5. In germline, CDR1 is SGHTA, CDR2 FQGNSA. This CDR3 is built from 15 residues. The CDR3 loop reads CASSLGQGFYQPQHF. In nucleotides, the CDR3 is TGTGCCAGCAGCTTAGGACAGGGCTTCTATCAGCCCCAGCATTTT. The complete variable domain, with remaining parts taken from reference TRBV7-2 and TRBJ1-5, reads GAGVSQSPSNKVTEKGKDVELRCDPISGHTALYWYRQSLGQGLEFLIYFQGNSAPDKSGLPSDRFSAERTGGSVSTLTIQRTQQEDSAVYLCASSLGQGFYQPQHFGDGTRLSIL.

This chain uses TRBV6-1 with TRBJ2-1, with TRBD2 as a possible D gene (6 bases). Trimming cost V 4 bases and J 5 bases, with 12 bases left between them. This CDR3 is built from 14 residues. Germline CDR1 reads MNHNS; CDR2 reads SASEGT. The CDR3 here is CASSGLVEHNEQFF. DNA for the CDR3: TGTGCCAGCAGTGGACTAGTAGAACACAATGAGCAGTTCTTC.

The chain joins TRBV5-1 to TRBJ2-7; D possibly uses TRBD1 or TRBD2 (6 bases each). Germline V lookup: CDR1 SGHRS, CDR2 YFSETQ. Deletions cut 3 bases from V and 3 bases from J, with 19 bases between. The CDR3 runs to 16 residues. CDR3 in amino acids: CASSSEGDTGHYEQYF. The CDR3 coding sequence is TGCGCCAGCAGCTCGGAGGGGGACACGGGCCACTACGAGCAGTACTTC.

The chain employs TRBV7-2 and TRBJ2-2, with 7 positions matching TRBD2. The trim removed 8 bases at V and 3 bases at J, leaving 12 bases unmatched. This CDR3 has 16 residues. Per germline, CDR1 SGHTA and CDR2 FQGNSA. Written as DNA, the CDR3 is TGTGCCAGCCACGATCTGTGGGGGAGGGACACCGGGGAGCTGTTTTTT. This encodes CASHDLWGRDTGELFF.

The chain carries TRBV7-9 and TRBJ2-7; no reliable D call. The CDR3 loop spans 12 amino acids. The germline V gene encodes CDR1 SEHNR and CDR2 FQNEAQ (reference sequence). Trimming took 6 bases from V and 6 from J, leaving 12 bases between them. The CDR3 DNA is TGTGCCAGCAGTCTTGACAACCCCGAGCAGTACTTC. As protein: CASSLDNPEQYF. The variable domain in full, with the rest retrieved from reference TRBV7-9 and TRBJ2-7, is DTGVSQNPRHKITKRGQNVTFRCDPISEHNRLYWYRQTLGQGPEFLTYFQNEAQLEKSRLLSDRFSAERPKGSFSTLEIQRTEQGDSAMYLCASSLDNPEQYFGPGTRLTVT.

The table lists this clone with a few counts. The chain joins TRBV6-5 to TRBJ2-7, with 8 bases identical to TRBD2. The trim removed 0 bases at V and 3 bases at J, leaving 4 bases unmatched. CDR3 size: 15 residues. Germline lookup yields CDR1 MNHEY and CDR2 SVGAGI. Here the CDR3 DNA reads TGTGCCAGCAGTTACTCGTCGGGGGGGAACTACGAGCAGTACTTC. As protein: CASSYSSGGNYEQYF.

The V gene is TRBV6-6, the J gene TRBJ2-2; D not certain. Trimming cost V 3 bases and J 6 bases, with 8 bases left between them. This CDR3 region has 13 residues. CDR1 and CDR2 (germline): MNHNY, SVGAGI (reference sequence). The CDR3 sequence is CASSYFRAGELFF. CDR3 nucleotide sequence: TGTGCCAGCAGTTATTTCCGGGCCGGGGAGCTGTTTTTT.

The rearrangement links TRBV5-1 to TRBJ2-2; weak D call: TRBD2 (6 bases). The CDR3 length is 15 residues. Germline values: CDR1 SGHRS, CDR2 YFSETQ. V dropped 0 bases and J dropped 9 bases, with 15 bases sitting between them. CDR3 sequence (DNA): TGCGCCAGCAGCTTGGAGGACTATCATCAGCGGGAGCTGTTTTTT. Protein: CASSLEDYHQRELFF.

This clone was detected once. The V and J genes are TRBV15 and TRBJ2-3; 9 nucleotides match TRBD1. Trimming cost V 5 bases and J 5 bases; bases outside gene matches: 8. The CDR3 length is 15 residues. The germline CDR1 and CDR2 sequences are LNHNV and YYDKDF (reference sequence). CDR3 sequence: CATSVKQGAGDTQYF. CDR3 in DNA: TGTGCCACCAGCGTGAAACAGGGGGCAGGAGATACGCAGTATTTT.

This clone was counted only a few times. The chain couples TRBV5-4 to TRBJ2-7; 9 positions agree with TRBD1. Looked up from germline, CDR1 is SGHNT and CDR2 is YYREEE (reference sequence). The CDR3 totals 14 residues. Trimming removed 4 bases from V and 7 bases from J; junction bases left unmatched: 9. The CDR3 protein is CASSAKGQGWEQYF. The CDR3 region has the DNA TGTGCCAGCAGCGCCAAAGGACAGGGGTGGGAGCAGTACTTC.

This chain joins TRBV6-5 and TRBJ1-1; D gene ambiguous. Per the germline V gene, CDR1 is MNHEY and CDR2 is SVGAGI. With 6 bases removed from V and 1 base from J, the gap between germline ends came to 9 bases. This CDR3 spans 13 amino acids. This CDR3 is CASRAGPNTEAFF. In DNA form, the CDR3 reads TGTGCCAGCAGGGCAGGCCCGAACACTGAAGCTTTCTTT.

The rearrangement uses TRBV13 and TRBJ2-3; 7 positions match TRBD2. The CDR3 length is 13 residues. V shed 5 bases, J shed 3 bases, and the junction held 2 bases outside the gene matches. In germline, CDR1 is PRHDT, CDR2 FYEKMQ (reference sequence). The CDR3 is CASSGGETDTQYF. CDR3 bases: TGTGCCAGCAGCGGGGGGGAGACAGATACGCAGTATTTT. Supplemented by reference TRBV13 and TRBJ2-3, the full variable domain reads AAGVIQSPRHLIKEKRETATLKCYPIPRHDTVYWYQQGPGQDPQFLISFYEKMQSDKGSIPDRFSAQQFSDYHSELNMSSLELGDSALYFCASSGGETDTQYFGPGTRLTVL.

CDR3 sequence (DNA): TGTGCCAGCAGCTCCGGGACAGGGGTTTTGCAGCCCCAGCATTTT. It is translated as CASSSGTGVLQPQHF. The chain uses TRBV2 and TRBJ1-5; 10 positions agree with TRBD1. The V segment lost 6 bases and the J segment 7 bases; nucleotides outside the gene matches: 9. The CDR3 is 15 residues long. CDR1 and CDR2 (germline): SNHLY, FYNNEI.

V is TRBV6-5 and J is TRBJ1-4; D call uncertain. This CDR3 has 12 residues. Germline lookup yields CDR1 MNHEY and CDR2 SVGAGI. The ends were cut back, 6 bases at V and 5 bases at J, with 7 bases in the middle. The CDR3 reads CASRTTNEKLFF. In nucleotides, the CDR3 is TGTGCCAGCAGGACTACGAATGAAAAACTGTTTTTT.

A single count supports this clone. V gene TRBV6-1 combines with J gene TRBJ1-2; weak D call: TRBD1 (5 bases). V gave up 1 base and J gave up 4 bases, with 16 bases separating them. Germline V CDR1 and CDR2: MNHNS, SASEGT. The CDR3 has 16 amino acids. The DNA for the CDR3 is TGTGCCAGCAGTGAAGTCGGCAGGGATATTATCTATGGCTACACCTTC. This sequence encodes CASSEVGRDIIYGYTF.

The sample holds a few counts of this clone. V and J are TRBV7-3 and TRBJ2-1, with D unclear. Germline lookup yields CDR1 SGHTA and CDR2 FQGTGA. The CDR3 has 12 residues. Deletions cut 5 bases from V and 7 bases from J, with 9 bases between. Here the CDR3 reads CASSPLGNEQFF. The CDR3 region has the DNA TGTGCCAGCAGCCCCCTAGGGAATGAGCAGTTCTTC. The entire variable domain, with the rest obtained from reference TRBV7-3 and TRBJ2-1, is as follows: GAGVSQTPSNKVTEKGKYVELRCDPISGHTALYWYRQSLGQGPEFLIYFQGTGAADDSGLPNDRFFAVRPEGSVSTLKIQRTERGDSAVYLCASSPLGNEQFFGPGTRLTVL.